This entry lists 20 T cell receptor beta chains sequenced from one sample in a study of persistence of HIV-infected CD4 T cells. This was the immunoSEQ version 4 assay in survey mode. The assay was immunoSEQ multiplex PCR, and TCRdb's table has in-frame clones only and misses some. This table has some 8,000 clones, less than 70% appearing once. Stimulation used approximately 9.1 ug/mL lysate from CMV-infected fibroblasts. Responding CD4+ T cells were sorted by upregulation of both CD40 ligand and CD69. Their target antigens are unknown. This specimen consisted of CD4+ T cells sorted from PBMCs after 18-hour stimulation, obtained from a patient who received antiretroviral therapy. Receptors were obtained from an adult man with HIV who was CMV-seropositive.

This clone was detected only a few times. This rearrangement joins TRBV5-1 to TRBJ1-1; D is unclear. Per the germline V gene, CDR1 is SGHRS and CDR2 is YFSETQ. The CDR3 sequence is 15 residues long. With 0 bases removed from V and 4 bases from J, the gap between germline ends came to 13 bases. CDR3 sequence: CASSLAEGWGTEAFF. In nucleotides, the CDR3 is TGCGCCAGCAGCTTGGCGGAGGGATGGGGCACTGAAGCTTTCTTT. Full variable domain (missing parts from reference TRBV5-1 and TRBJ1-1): KAGVTQTPRYLIKTRGQQVTLSCSPISGHRSVSWYQQTPGQGLQFLFEYFSETQRNKGNFPGRFSGRQFSNSRSEMNVSTLELGDSALYLCASSLAEGWGTEAFFGQGTRLTVV.

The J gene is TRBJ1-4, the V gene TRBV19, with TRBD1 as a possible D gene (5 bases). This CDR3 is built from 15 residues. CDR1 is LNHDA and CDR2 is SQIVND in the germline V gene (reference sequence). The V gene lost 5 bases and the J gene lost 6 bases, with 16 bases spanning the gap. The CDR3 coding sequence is TGTGCCAGTAGTTCGGGGGGTAGGCGGTATGAAAAACTGTTTTTT. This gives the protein CASSSGGRRYEKLFF.

Here the CDR3 reads CASSLNPGSGYTF. In DNA form, the CDR3 reads TGTGCCAGCAGTTTGAATCCGGGAAGTGGCTACACCTTC. The chain links TRBV12-3 or TRBV12-4 to TRBJ1-2, with no clear D. The CDR3 totals 13 residues. Trimming took 3 bases from V and 7 from J, leaving 12 bases between them.

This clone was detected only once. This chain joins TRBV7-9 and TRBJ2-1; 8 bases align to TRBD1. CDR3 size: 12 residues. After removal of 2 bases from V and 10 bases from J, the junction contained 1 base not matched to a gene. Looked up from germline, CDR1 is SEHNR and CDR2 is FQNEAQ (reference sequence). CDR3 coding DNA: TGTGCCAGCAGCTTAAACAGGGGGGAGCAGTTCTTC. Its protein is CASSLNRGEQFF.

The CDR3 bases are TGTGCCAGCAGCCAAACAAGCGGGAATGAGCAGTTCTTC. Translating it yields CASSQTSGNEQFF. This chain uses TRBV7-8 with TRBJ2-1, with D maybe TRBD2 (6 bases). The V end lost 5 bases, the J end lost 7 bases, and 12 bases lay between the germline ends. The CDR3 runs 13 residues. Germline loops: CDR1 SGHVS, CDR2 FQNEAQ.

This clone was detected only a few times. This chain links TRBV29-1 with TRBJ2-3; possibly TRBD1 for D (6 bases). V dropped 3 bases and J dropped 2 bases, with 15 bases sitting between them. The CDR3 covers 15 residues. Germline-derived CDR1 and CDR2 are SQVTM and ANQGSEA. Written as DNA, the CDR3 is TGCAGCGTTGAGGGGACACCCGGCCCCACAGATACGCAGTATTTT. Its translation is CSVEGTPGPTDTQYF.

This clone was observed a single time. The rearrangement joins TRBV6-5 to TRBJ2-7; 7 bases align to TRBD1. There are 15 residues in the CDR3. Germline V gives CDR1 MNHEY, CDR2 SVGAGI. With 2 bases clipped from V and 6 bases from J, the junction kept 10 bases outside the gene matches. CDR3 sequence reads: CASSYGVGQGVEQYF. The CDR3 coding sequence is TGTGCCAGCAGTTACGGTGTAGGGCAGGGGGTCGAGCAGTACTTC.

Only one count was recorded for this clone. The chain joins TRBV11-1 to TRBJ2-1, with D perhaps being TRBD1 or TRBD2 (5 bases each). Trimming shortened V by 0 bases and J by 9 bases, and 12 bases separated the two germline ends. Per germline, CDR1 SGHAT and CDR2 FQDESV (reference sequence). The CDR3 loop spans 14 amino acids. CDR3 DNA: TGTGCCAGCAGCTTAGCTCCCCTTGGGGGTGAGCAGTTCTTC. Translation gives CASSLAPLGGEQFF. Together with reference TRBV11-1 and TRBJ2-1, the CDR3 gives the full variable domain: EAEVAQSPRYKITEKSQAVAFWCDPISGHATLYWYRQILGQGPELLVQFQDESVVDDSQLPKDRFSAERLKGVDSTLKIQPAELGDSAMYLCASSLAPLGGEQFFGPGTRLTVL.

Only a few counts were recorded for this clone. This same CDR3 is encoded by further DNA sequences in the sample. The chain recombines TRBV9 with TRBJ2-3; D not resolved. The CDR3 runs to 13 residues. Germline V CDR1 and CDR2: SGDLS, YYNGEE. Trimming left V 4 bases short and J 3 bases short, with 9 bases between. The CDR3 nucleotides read TGTGCCAGCAGCCCCGCACGAACAGATACGCAGTATTTT. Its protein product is CASSPARTDTQYF.

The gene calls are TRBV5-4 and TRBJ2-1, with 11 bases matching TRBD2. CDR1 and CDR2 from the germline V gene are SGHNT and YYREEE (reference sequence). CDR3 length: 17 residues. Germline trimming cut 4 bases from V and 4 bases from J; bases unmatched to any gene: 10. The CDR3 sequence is CASSPELAGVSYNEQFF. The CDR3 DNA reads TGTGCCAGCAGCCCGGAACTAGCGGGAGTTTCTTACAATGAGCAGTTCTTC.

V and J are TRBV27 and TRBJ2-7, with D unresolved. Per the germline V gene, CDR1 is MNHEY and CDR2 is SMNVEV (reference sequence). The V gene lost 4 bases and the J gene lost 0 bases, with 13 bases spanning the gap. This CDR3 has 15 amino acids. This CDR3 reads CASSSPSVSSYEQYF. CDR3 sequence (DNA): TGTGCCAGCAGTTCCCCCTCCGTTAGCTCCTACGAGCAGTACTTC.

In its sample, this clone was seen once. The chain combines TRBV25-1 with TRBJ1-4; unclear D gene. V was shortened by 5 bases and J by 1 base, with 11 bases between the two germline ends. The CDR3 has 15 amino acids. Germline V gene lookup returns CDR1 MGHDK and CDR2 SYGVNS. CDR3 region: CASSHGRGTNEKLFF. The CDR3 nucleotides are TGTGCCAGCAGTCATGGTCGGGGAACTAATGAAAAACTGTTTTTT.

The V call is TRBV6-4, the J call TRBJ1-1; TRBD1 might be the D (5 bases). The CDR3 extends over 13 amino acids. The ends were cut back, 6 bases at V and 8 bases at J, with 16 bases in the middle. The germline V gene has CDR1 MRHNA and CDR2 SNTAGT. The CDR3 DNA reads TGTGCCAGCAGAAGGGACCTCGAAGCGGAAGCTTTCTTT. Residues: CASRRDLEAEAFF.

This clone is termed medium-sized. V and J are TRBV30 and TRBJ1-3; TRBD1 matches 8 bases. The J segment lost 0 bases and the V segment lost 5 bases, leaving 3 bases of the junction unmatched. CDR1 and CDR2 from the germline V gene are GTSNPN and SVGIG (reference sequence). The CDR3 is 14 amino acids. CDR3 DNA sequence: TGTGCCTGGGGACAGGGCCGCTCTGGAAACACCATATATTTT. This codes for CAWGQGRSGNTIYF.

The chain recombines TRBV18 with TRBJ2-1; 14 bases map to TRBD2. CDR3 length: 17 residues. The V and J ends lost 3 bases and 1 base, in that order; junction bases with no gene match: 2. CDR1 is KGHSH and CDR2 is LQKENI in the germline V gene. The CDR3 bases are TGTGCCAGCTCACCTCGGACTAGCGGGGGGTCCTACAATGAGCAGTTCTTC. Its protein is CASSPRTSGGSYNEQFF.

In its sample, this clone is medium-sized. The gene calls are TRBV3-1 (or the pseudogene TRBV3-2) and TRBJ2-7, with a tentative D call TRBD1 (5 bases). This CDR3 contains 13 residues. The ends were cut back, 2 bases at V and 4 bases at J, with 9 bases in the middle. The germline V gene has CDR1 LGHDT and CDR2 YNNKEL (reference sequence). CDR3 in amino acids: CASSQNPGYEQYF. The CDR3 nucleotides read TGTGCCAGCAGCCAAAACCCAGGGTACGAGCAGTACTTC.

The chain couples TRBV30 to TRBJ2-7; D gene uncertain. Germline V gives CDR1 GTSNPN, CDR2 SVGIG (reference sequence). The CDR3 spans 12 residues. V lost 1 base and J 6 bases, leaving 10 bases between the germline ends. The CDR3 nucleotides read TGTGCCTGGAGTGATCAAGGATCCGAGCAGTACTTC. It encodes CAWSDQGSEQYF.

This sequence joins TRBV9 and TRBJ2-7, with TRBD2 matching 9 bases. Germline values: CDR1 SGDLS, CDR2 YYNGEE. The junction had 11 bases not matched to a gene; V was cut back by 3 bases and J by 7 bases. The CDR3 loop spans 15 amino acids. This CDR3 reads CASSAGLASRGEQYF. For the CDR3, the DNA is TGTGCCAGCAGCGCCGGACTAGCGAGTCGTGGGGAGCAGTACTTC.

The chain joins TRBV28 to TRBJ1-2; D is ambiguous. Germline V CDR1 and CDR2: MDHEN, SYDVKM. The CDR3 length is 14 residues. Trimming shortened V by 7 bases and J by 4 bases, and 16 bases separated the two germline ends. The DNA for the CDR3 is TGTGCCAGCACTCCCCCGGGGAAGACCTATGGCTACACCTTC. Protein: CASTPPGKTYGYTF.

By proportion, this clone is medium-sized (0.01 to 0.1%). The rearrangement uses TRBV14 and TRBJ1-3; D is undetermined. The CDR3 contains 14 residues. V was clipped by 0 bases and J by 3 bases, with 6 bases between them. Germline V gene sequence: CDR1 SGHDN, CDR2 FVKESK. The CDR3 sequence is CASSQDLFGNTIYF. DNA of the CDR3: TGTGCCAGCAGCCAAGATCTCTTTGGAAACACCATATATTTT.